This T cell receptor beta chain was observed in a study of T cell repertoires in cytomegalovirus infection. Study in general: Public TCR beta signatures indicated both CMV infection and matching HLA type.

This clonotype appeared many times. Its antigen is unknown. TCRdb fed the reads into MiXCR, producing one record per CDR3 protein. This table holds roughly 320,000 distinct CDR3 sequences, about 9.1% found once. Study findings and constraints: HLA-C-restricted CMV clonotypes gave the most frequent clonotype in two of eight donors. CMV carriers having the relevant HLA were flagged by cumulative public TCR beta family frequency.

This clonotype originated in a human donor in good health (CMV status not recorded). Some clones in this sample may be carry-over from other donors' samples. The sample comprised PBMCs.

The CDR3 region is CASSESSGTDTQYF. In nucleotides, the CDR3 is TGCGCCAGCAGTGAGTCGTCAGGGACAGATACGCAGTATTTT. This chain uses TRBV10-1 with TRBJ2-3; tentatively, D is TRBD1 (5 bases). Deletions cut 0 bases from V and 3 bases from J, with 7 bases between. Looked up from germline, CDR1 is WNHNN and CDR2 is SYGVQD (reference sequence). CDR3 length: 14 amino acids.